A selection of T cell receptor beta chains follows, all from one sample in a study of cytomegalovirus exposure and HLA in healthy donors. TCRdb's table, derived via immunoSEQ multiplex PCR, lists solely in-frame clones and lacks some. The table shows about 110,000 clones, with roughly 88% occurring only once. The sequencing sample was made of PBMCs. The receptors originated from a woman between 18 and 30 years old in good health and CMV-seronegative. Each CDR3 is given with its conserved first and last residue. The order of the fields is D gene, clone size, J gene, V gene, CDR3 protein, CDR3 DNA. The D gene is left open where the match is weak. Only part of the rows carry a size: once, few, many, or a class if the clone is expanded.

>-|-|TRBJ1-6|TRBV9
CASSDPSRGIYNSPLHF
TGTGCCAGCAGCGATCCCTCCAGAGGAATCTATAATTCACCCCTCCACTTT
>-|few|TRBJ1-6|TRBV6-1
CATRQALGSPLHF
TGTGCCACCCGACAGGCCCTAGGGTCACCCCTCCACTTT
>-|-|TRBJ1-1|TRBV5-1
CASSLEGDSVNTEAFF
TGCGCCAGCAGCTTAGAGGGAGATTCGGTGAACACTGAAGCTTTCTTT
>TRBD2|-|TRBJ2-1|TRBV6-4
CASSDSLAGEYNEQFF
TGTGCCAGCAGTGACAGTCTCGCGGGGGAATACAATGAGCAGTTCTTC
>-|-|TRBJ1-6|TRBV6-1
CASTSEGITDSPLHF
TGTGCCAGCACTTCCGAGGGTATAACGGATTCACCCCTCCACTTT
>-|-|TRBJ2-1|TRBV6-1
CASSQTEYNEQFF
TGTGCCAGCAGTCAAACAGAGTACAATGAGCAGTTCTTC
>TRBD1|few|TRBJ1-4|TRBV6-1
CASTPGQGYEKLFF
TGTGCCAGCACCCCCGGACAGGGGTATGAAAAACTGTTTTTT
>-|-|TRBJ1-1|TRBV7-9
CASSSRGQQNTEAFF
TGTGCCAGCAGCTCTCGTGGACAGCAGAACACTGAAGCTTTCTTT
>-|-|TRBJ1-2|TRBV5-4
CASQSRGGYTF
TGTGCCAGTCAGTCACGGGGTGGCTACACCTTC
>-|-|TRBJ1-2|TRBV5-1
CASREVDYGYTF
TGCGCCAGCAGAGAGGTAGATTATGGCTACACCTTC
>-|-|TRBJ2-7|TRBV6-1
CASSVGGGRSYEQYF
TGTGCCAGCAGCGTAGGGGGGGGCAGGTCCTACGAGCAGTACTTC
>-|-|TRBJ1-4|TRBV6-5
CASGPGPGRGEKLFF
TGTGCCAGCGGGCCTGGCCCCGGGAGGGGGGAAAAACTGTTTTTT
>-|-|TRBJ2-7|TRBV18
CASSTPRRNSYEQYF
TGTGCCAGCTCAACTCCGCGTAGAAATTCCTACGAGCAGTACTTC
>-|-|TRBJ1-6|TRBV6-5
CASSYTQPRDSPLHF
TGTGCCAGCAGTTACACCCAACCCCGAGATTCACCCCTCCACTTT
>-|-|TRBJ1-2|TRBV2
CASMADSANYGYTF
TGTGCCAGCATGGCGGACAGTGCAAACTATGGCTACACCTTC
>-|once|TRBJ1-1|TRBV6-1
CASSEQNTEAFF
TGTGCCAGCAGTGAACAGAACACTGAAGCTTTCTTT
>TRBD1|-|TRBJ2-7|TRBV7-2
CASSVPGQGSYEQYF
TGTGCCAGCAGCGTCCCGGGACAGGGCTCCTACGAGCAGTACTTC
>-|few|TRBJ2-2|TRBV30
CAWTGQYDGELFF
TGTGCCTGGACAGGGCAGTATGACGGGGAGCTGTTTTTT
>-|-|TRBJ1-1|TRBV4-1
CASSQDPNRASEAFF
TGCGCCAGCAGCCAAGATCCGAACAGGGCGAGTGAAGCTTTCTTT
>-|-|TRBJ1-4|TRBV28
CASSTSLGGSEKLFF
TGTGCCAGCAGTACCTCCTTGGGAGGGAGTGAAAAACTGTTTTTT
>TRBD2|-|TRBJ2-5|TRBV5-1
CASSVTSDAGAQYF
TGCGCCAGCAGCGTGACTAGCGACGCAGGGGCCCAGTACTTC
>TRBD1|-|TRBJ2-1|TRBV28
CASRKLPGQEYNEQFF
TGTGCCAGCAGGAAACTACCGGGACAGGAGTACAATGAGCAGTTCTTC
>TRBD1|-|TRBJ2-7|TRBV10-2
CASSDRMGQGIYEQYF
TGCGCCAGCAGTGACCGCATGGGACAGGGAATCTACGAGCAGTACTTC
>TRBD1|once|TRBJ1-1|TRBV27
CASSLGTGGTEAFF
TGTGCCAGCAGTTTAGGGACAGGGGGGACTGAAGCTTTCTTT
>TRBD1|-|TRBJ2-7|TRBV25-1
CASTPGQGAYEQYF
TGTGCCAGCACTCCGGGACAGGGGGCTTACGAGCAGTACTTC
>TRBD1|few|TRBJ2-5|TRBV5-1
CASSSTGVPWTQYF
TGCGCCAGCAGCTCTACAGGGGTCCCATGGACCCAGTACTTC
>-|-|TRBJ2-4|TRBV9
CASSGGQPRDIQYF
TGTGCCAGCAGCGGCGGACAGCCGAGGGACATTCAGTACTTC
>TRBD1|-|TRBJ1-2|TRBV4-1
CASSHGGGQGAVNYGYTF
TGCGCCAGCAGCCACGGGGGGGGACAGGGGGCGGTTAACTATGGCTACACCTTC
>-|-|TRBJ1-4|TRBV4-1
CASSLVGEKLFF
TGCGCCAGCAGCTTGGTCGGGGAAAAACTGTTTTTT
>-|once|TRBJ1-2|TRBV14
CASSQGWGEANYGYTF
TGTGCCAGCAGCCAAGGATGGGGAGAAGCTAACTATGGCTACACCTTC
>-|once|TRBJ1-5|TRBV6-1
CASSGEGPSNQPQHF
TGTGCCAGCAGTGGGGAGGGACCTAGCAATCAGCCCCAGCATTTT
>TRBD1|-|TRBJ1-6|TRBV2
CASHGTGTYNSPLHF
TGTGCCAGCCACGGGACAGGGACCTATAATTCACCCCTCCACTTT
>TRBD1|-|TRBJ1-1|TRBV5-1
CASSLGTGPNTEAFF
TGCGCCAGCAGCCTGGGGACAGGACCTAACACTGAAGCTTTCTTT
>-|few|TRBJ2-5|TRBV7-8
CASSLTGAVQETQYF
TGTGCCAGCAGCTTAACTGGGGCAGTCCAAGAGACCCAGTACTTC
>TRBD2|-|TRBJ2-5|TRBV7-9
CASSWPGRETQYF
TGTGCCAGCAGCTGGCCCGGGAGGGAGACCCAGTACTTC
>-|few|TRBJ2-7|TRBV4-1
CASSQGRGEAYEQYF
TGCGCCAGCAGCCAAGGTAGGGGCGAAGCCTACGAGCAGTACTTC